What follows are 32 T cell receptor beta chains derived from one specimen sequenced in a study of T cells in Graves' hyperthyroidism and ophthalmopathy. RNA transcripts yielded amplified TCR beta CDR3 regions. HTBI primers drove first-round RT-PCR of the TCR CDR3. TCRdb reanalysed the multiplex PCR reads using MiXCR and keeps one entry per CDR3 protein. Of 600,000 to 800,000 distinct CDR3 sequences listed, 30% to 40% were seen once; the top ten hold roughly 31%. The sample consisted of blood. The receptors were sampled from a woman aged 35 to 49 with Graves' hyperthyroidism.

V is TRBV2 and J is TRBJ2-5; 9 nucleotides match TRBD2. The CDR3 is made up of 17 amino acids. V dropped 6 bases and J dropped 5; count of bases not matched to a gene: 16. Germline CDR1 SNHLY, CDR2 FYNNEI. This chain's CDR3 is CASSTEPGGGAVETQYF. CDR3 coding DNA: TGTGCCAGCAGCACAGAGCCGGGCGGGGGGGCCGTGGAGACCCAGTACTTC.

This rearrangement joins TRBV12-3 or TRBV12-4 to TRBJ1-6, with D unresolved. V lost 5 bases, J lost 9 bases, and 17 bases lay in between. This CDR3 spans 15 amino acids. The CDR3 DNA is TGTGCCAGCAGTCCACTCTGGGTCGGTGGTTCACCCCTCCACTTT. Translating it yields CASSPLWVGGSPLHF.

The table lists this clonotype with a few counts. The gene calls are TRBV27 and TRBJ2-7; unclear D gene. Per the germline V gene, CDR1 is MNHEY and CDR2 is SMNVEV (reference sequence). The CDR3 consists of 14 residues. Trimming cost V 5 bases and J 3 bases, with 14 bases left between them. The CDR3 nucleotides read TGTGCCAGCAGTCCCTCGCCCCCCCTCTACGAGCAGTACTTC. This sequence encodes CASSPSPPLYEQYF.

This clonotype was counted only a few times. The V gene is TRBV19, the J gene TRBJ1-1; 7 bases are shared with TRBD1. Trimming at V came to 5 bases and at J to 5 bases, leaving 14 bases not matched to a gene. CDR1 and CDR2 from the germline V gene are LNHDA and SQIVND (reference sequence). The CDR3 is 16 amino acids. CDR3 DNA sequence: TGTGCCAGTAGTTCCGGGACAGTTTTCGAGATTACTGAAGCTTTCTTT. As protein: CASSSGTVFEITEAFF.

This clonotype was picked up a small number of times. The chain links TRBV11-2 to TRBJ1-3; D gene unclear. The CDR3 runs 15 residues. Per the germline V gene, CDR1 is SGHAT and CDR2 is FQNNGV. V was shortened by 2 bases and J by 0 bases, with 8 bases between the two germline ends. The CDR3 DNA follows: TGTGCCAGCAGCTTACGGCCCCTCTCTGGAAACACCATATATTTT. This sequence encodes CASSLRPLSGNTIYF. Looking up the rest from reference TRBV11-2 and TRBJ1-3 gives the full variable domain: EAGVAQSPRYKIIEKRQSVAFWCNPISGHATLYWYQQILGQGPKLLIQFQNNGVVDDSQLPKDRFSAERLKGVDSTLKIQPAKLEDSAVYLCASSLRPLSGNTIYFGEGSWLTVV.

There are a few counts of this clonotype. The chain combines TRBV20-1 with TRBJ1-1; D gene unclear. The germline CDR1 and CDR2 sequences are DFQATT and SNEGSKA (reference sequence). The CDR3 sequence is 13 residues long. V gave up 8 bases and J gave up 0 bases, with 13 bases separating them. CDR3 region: CSPELRMNTEAFF. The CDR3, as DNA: TGCAGTCCTGAGCTTAGGATGAACACTGAAGCTTTCTTT.

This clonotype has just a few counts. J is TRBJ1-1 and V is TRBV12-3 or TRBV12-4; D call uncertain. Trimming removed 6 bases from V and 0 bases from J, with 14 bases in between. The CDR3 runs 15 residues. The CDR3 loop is CASSLAIGVNTEAFF. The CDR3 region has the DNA TGTGCCAGCAGCTTGGCCATCGGGGTGAACACTGAAGCTTTCTTT.

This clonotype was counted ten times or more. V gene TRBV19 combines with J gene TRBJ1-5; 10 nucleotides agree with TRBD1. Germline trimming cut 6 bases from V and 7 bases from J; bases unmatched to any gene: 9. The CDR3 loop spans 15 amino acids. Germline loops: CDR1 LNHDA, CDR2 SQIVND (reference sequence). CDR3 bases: TGTGCCAGTAGAGGGACAGGGGAATTAGGGCAGCCCCAGCATTTT. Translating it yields CASRGTGELGQPQHF. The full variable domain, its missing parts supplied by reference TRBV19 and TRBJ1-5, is DGGITQSPKYLFRKEGQNVTLSCEQNLNHDAMYWYRQDPGQGLRLIYYSQIVNDFQKGDIAEGYSVSREKKESFPLTVTSAQKNPTAFYLCASRGTGELGQPQHFGDGTRLSIL.

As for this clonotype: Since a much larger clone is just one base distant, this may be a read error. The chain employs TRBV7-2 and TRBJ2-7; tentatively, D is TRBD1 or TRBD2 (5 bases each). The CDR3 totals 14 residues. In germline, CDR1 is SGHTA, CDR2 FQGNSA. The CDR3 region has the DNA TGTGCCAGCAGCTTGAGGGGTTTGGGCTACGAGCAGTGCTTC. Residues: CASSLRGLGYEQCF.

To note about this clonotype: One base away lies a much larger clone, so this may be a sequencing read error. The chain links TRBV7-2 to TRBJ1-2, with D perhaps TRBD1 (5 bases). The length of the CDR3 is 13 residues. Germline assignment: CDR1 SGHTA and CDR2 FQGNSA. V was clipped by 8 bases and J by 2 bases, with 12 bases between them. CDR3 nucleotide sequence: TGTGCCAGCGGGGACGGACCGAACTATGGCTACACCTTC. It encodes CASGDGPNYGYTF.

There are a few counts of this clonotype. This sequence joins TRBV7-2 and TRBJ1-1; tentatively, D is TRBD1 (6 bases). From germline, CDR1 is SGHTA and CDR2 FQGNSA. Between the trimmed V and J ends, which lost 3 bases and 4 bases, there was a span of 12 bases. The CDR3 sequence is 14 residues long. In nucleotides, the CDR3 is TGTGCCAGCAGCTTTGGGGGCGCGGGCACTGAAGCTTTCTTT. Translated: CASSFGGAGTEAFF.

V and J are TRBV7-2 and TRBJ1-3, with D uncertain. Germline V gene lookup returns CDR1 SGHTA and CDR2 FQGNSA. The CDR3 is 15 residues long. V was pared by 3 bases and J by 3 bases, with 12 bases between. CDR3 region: CASSFSVGYGNTIYF. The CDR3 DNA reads TGTGCCAGCAGCTTTAGTGTCGGGTATGGAAACACCATATATTTT.

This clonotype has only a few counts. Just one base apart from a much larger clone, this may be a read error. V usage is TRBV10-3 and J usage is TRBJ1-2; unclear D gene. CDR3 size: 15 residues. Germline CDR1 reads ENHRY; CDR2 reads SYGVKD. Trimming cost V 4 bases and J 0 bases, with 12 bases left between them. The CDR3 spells CAISGSPGTNYGYTF. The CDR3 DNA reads TGTGCCATCAGTGGGTCGCCGGGAACTAACTATGGCTACACCTTC.

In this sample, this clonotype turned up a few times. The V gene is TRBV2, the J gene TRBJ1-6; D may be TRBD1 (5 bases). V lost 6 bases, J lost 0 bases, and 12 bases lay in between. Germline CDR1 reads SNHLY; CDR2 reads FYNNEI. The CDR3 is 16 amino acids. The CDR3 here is CASRQGSSSYNSPLHF. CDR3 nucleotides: TGTGCCAGCAGGCAGGGTTCCAGCTCCTATAATTCACCCCTCCACTTT.

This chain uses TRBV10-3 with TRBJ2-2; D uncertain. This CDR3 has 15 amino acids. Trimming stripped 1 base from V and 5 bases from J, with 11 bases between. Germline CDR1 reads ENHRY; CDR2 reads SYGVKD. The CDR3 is CAISEFELGTGELFF. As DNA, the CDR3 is TGTGCCATCAGTGAGTTCGAACTTGGGACCGGGGAGCTGTTTTTT.

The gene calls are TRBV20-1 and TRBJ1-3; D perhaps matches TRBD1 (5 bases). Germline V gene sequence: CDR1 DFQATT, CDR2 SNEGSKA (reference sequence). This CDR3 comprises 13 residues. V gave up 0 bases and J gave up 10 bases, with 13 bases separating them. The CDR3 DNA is TGCAGTGCTAGAGATCCTGACAGCGGAACCATATATTTT. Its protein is CSARDPDSGTIYF.

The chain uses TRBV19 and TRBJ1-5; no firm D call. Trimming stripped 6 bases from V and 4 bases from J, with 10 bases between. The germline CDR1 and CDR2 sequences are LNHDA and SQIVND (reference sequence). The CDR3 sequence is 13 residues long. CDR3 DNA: TGTGCCAGTAGGCCGAGAGGGAATCAGCCCCAGCATTTT. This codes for CASRPRGNQPQHF.

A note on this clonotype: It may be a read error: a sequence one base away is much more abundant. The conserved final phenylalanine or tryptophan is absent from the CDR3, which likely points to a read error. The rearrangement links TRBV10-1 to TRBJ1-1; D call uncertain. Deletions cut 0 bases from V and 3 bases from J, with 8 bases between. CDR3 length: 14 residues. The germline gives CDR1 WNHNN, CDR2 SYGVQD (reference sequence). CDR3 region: CASSESIGYTEAFL. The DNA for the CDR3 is TGCGCCAGCAGTGAGTCGATCGGTTACACTGAAGCTTTCCTT.

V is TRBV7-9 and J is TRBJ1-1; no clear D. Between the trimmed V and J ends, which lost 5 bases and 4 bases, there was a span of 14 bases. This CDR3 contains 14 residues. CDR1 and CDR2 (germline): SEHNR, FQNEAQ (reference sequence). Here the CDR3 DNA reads TGTGCCAGCAGCGACGGGGTGGTGAGCACTGAAGCTTTCTTT. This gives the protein CASSDGVVSTEAFF.

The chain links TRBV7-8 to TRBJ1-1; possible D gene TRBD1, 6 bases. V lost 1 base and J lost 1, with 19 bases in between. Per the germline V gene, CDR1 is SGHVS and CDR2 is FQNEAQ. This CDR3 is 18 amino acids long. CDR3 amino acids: CASSLGSSYRERNTEAFF. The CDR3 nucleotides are TGTGCCAGCAGCTTAGGGAGCTCCTACAGGGAGCGGAACACTGAAGCTTTCTTT.

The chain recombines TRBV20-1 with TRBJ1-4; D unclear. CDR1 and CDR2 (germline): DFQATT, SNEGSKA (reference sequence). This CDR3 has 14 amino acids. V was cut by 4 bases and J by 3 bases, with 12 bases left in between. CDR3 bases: TGCAGTGCTATCCCCCGAACCTCTAATGAAAAACTGTTTTTT. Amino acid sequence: CSAIPRTSNEKLFF.

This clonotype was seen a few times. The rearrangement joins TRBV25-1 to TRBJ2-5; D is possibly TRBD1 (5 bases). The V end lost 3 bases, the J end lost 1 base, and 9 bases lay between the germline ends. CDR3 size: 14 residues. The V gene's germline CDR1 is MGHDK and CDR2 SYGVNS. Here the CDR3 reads CASSETASQETQYF. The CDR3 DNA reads TGTGCCAGCAGTGAGACAGCGAGCCAAGAGACCCAGTACTTC.

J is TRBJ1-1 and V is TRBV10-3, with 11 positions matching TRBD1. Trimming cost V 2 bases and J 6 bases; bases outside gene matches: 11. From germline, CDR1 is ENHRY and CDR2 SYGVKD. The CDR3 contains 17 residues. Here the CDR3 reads CAISEKVDRGLLAEAFF. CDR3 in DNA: TGTGCCATCAGTGAGAAAGTGGACAGGGGGCTTTTGGCTGAAGCTTTCTTT.

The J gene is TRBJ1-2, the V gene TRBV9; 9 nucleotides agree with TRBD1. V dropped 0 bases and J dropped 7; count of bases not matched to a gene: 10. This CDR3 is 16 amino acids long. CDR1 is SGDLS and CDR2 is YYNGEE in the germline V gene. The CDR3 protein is CASSVEGQGLSRGYTF. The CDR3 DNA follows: TGTGCCAGCAGCGTAGAGGGACAGGGACTTTCGCGTGGCTACACCTTC.

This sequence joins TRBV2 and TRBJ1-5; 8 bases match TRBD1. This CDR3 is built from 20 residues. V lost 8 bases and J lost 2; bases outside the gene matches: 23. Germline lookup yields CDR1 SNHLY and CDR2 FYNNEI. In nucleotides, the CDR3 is TGTGCCAGCTGCTTTAGGGGCGTGGACAGGGTAGGAGTAGGCAATCAGCCCCAGCATTTT. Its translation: CASCFRGVDRVGVGNQPQHF.

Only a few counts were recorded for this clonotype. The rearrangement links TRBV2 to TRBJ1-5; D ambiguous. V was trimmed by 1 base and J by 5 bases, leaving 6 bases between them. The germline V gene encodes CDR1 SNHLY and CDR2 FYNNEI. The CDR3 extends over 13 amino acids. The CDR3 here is CASSEVDYQPQHF. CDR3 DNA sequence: TGTGCCAGCAGTGAAGTAGATTATCAGCCCCAGCATTTT.

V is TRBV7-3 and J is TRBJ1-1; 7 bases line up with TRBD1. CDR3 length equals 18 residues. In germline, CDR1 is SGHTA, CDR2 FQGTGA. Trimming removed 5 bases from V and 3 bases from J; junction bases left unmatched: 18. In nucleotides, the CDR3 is TGTGCCAGCAGCCCCAACGACAGGGCTGGGGTGTTGTACACTGAAGCTTTCTTT. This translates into CASSPNDRAGVLYTEAFF.

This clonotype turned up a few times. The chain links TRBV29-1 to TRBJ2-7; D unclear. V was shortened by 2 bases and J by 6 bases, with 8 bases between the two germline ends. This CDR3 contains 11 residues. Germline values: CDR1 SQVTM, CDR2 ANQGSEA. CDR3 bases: TGCAGCGTTGAAACCGGACCCGAGCAGTACTTC. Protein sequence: CSVETGPEQYF.

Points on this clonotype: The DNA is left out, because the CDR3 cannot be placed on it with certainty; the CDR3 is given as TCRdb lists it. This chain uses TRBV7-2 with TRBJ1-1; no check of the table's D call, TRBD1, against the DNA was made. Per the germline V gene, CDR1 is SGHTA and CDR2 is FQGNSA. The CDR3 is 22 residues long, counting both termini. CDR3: CASSLTRQETQYFGPGITEAFF.

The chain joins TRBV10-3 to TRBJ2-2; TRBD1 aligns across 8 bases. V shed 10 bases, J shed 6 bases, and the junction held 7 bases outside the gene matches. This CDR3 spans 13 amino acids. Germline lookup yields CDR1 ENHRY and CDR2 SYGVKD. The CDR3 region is CASKRTGSGELFF. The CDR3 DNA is TGTGCCAGCAAACGGACAGGGTCCGGGGAGCTGTTTTTT.

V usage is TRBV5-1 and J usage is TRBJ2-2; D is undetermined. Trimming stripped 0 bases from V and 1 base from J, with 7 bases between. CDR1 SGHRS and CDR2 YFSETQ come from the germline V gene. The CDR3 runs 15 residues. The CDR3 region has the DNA TGCGCCAGCAGCTTGGCCCGGTGGAACACCGGGGAGCTGTTTTTT. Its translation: CASSLARWNTGELFF.

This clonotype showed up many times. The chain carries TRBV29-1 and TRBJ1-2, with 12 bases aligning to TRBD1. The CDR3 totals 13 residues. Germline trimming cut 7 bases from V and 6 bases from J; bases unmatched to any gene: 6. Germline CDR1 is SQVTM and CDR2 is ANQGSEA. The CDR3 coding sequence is TGCAGCGACCGAGGGACAGGGGGCCATGGCTACACCTTC. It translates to CSDRGTGGHGYTF.